A few counts support the clone carrying this TCR beta chain. The data were taken from a study of human T cells and chemical hapten exposure. Across the whole study: Donors were sensitized with 2% DPC on the upper inner arm.

V trimming: 3 bases; J trimming: 0 bases; junction bases outside the gene matches: 1. The CDR3 contains 14 residues. Germline CDR1 is SGHRS and CDR2 is YFSETQ. Described time point: pre-sensitization, week 0. Stated treatment: therapeutic diphenylcyclopropenone sensitization with weekly scalp DPC. During construction of the library, unique molecular identifiers were attached to individual cDNA molecules for quantitative, reproducible TCR counting. TCRdb called the RACE reads again in MiXCR, with one record for every CDR3 protein. This table holds tens of thousands of distinct CDR3 sequences, around 13% found once.

The clonotype originates from a woman aged 45 to 65 with alopecia areata. Some clones in this sample may be carry-over from other donors' samples. The sample consisted of whole blood, taken in connection with sensitization to the hapten diphenylcyclopropenone (DPC). The rearrangement uses TRBV5-1 and TRBJ2-7; 9 positions match TRBD1. The CDR3 protein is CASSSTGGSYEQYF. The CDR3 DNA reads as TGCGCCAGCAGCTCGACAGGGGGCTCCTACGAGCAGTACTTC.